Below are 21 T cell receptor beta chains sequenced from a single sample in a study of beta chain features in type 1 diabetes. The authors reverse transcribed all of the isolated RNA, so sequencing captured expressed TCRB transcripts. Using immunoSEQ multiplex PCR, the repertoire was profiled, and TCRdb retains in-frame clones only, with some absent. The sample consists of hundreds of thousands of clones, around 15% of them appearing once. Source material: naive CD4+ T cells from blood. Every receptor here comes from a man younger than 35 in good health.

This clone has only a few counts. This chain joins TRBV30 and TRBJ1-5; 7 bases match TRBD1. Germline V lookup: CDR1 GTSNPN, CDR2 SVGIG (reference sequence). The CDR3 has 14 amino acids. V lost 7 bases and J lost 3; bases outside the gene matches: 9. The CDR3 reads CAFGQARNNQPQHF. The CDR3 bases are TGTGCCTTCGGACAGGCCCGCAACAATCAGCCCCAGCATTTT.

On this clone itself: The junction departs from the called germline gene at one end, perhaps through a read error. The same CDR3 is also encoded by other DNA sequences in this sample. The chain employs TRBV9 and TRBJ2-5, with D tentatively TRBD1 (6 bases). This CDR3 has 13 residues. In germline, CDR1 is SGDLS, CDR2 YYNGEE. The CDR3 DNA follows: TGCGCCAGCACTTCAGGGGTCCAAGAGACCCAGTACTTC. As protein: CASTSGVQETQYF.

The CDR3 loop is CASSPSRQAYQETQYF. The CDR3 nucleotides are TGTGCCAGCTCACCATCTCGGCAGGCCTACCAAGAGACCCAGTACTTC. This chain joins TRBV18 and TRBJ2-5; no clear D. Germline V gene sequence: CDR1 KGHSH, CDR2 LQKENI. Trimming took off 2 bases at V and 0 bases at J, with 13 bases between the two ends. The CDR3 length is 16 residues.

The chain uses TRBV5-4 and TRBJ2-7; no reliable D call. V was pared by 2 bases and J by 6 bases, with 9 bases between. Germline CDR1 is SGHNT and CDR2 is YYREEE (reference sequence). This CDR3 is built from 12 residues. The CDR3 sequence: CASSFPASEQYF. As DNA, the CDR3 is TGTGCCAGCAGCTTTCCTGCTAGCGAGCAGTACTTC.

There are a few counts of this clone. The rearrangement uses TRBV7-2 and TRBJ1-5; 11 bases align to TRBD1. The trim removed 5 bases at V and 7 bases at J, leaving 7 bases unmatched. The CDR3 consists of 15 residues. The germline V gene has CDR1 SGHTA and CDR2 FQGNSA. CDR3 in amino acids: CASSLDRGLGQPQHF. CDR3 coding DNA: TGTGCCAGCAGCCTGGACAGGGGGCTCGGACAGCCCCAGCATTTT.

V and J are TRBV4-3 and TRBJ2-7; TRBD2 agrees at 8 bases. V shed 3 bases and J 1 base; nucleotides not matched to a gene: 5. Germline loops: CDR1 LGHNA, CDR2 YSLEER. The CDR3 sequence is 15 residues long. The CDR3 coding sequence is TGCGCCAGCAGCCAGGTGGCTAGCGGGTCCTACGAGCAGTACTTC. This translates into CASSQVASGSYEQYF.

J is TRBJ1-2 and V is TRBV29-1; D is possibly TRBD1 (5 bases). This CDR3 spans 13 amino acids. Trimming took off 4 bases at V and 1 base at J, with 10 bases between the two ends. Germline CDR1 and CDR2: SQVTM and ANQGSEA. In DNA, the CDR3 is TGCAGCGTTGTCCAGGGACTTAACTATGGCTACACCTTC. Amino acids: CSVVQGLNYGYTF.

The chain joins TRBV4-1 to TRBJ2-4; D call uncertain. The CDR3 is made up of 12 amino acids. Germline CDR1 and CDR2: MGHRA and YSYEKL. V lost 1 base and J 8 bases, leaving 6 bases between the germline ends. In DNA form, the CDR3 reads TGCGCCAGCAGCCAAGTGGGATACATTCAGTACTTC. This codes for CASSQVGYIQYF.

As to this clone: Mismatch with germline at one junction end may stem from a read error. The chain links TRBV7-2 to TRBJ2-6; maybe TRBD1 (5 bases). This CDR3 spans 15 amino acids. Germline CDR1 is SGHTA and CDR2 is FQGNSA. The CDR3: CASRSFGSGANFLTF. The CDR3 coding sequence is TGTGCCAGCAGGTCATTTGGCTCTGGGGCCAACTTCCTGACTTTC.

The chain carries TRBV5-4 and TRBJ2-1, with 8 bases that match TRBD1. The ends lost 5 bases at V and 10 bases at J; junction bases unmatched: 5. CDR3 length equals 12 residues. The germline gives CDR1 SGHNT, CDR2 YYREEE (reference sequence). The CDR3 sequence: CASRGQDTEQFF. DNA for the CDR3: TGTGCCAGCAGGGGACAGGACACAGAGCAGTTCTTC. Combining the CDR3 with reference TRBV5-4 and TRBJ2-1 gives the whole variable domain ETGVTQSPTHLIKTRGQQVTLRCSSQSGHNTVSWYQQALGQGPQFIFQYYREEENGRGNFPPRFSGLQFPNYSSELNVNALELDDSALYLCASRGQDTEQFFGPGTRLTVL.

CDR3 DNA: TGTGCCAGCAGCTTGGGACGCGGGATTCAAGAGACCCAGTACTTC. It encodes CASSLGRGIQETQYF. The chain uses TRBV5-4 and TRBJ2-5; maybe TRBD2 (6 bases). V lost 0 bases and J lost 2, with 11 bases in between. Germline V gives CDR1 SGHNT, CDR2 YYREEE (reference sequence). CDR3 length: 15 amino acids.

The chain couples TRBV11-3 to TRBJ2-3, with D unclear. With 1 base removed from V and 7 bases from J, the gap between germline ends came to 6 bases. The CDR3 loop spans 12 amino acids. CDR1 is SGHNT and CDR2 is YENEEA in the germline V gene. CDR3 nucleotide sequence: TGTGCCAGCAGCTTAGGGGTAAATACGCAGTATTTT. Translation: CASSLGVNTQYF.

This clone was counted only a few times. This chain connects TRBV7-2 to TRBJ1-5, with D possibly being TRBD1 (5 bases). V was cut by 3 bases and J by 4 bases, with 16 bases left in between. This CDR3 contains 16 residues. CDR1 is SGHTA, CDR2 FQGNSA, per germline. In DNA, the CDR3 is TGTGCCAGCAGCTTGCAGCCGGGGCGCGGAAATCAGCCCCAGCATTTT. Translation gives CASSLQPGRGNQPQHF. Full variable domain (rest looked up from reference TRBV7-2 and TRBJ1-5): GAGVSQSPSNKVTEKGKDVELRCDPISGHTALYWYRQSLGQGLEFLIYFQGNSAPDKSGLPSDRFSAERTGGSVSTLTIQRTQQEDSAVYLCASSLQPGRGNQPQHFGDGTRLSIL.

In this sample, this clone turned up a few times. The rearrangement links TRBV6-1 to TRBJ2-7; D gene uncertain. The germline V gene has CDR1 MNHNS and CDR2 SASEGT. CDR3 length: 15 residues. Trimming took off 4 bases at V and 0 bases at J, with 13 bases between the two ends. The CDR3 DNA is TGTGCCAGCAGTGGCAGTGATCTGGGCTCCTACGAGCAGTACTTC. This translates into CASSGSDLGSYEQYF.

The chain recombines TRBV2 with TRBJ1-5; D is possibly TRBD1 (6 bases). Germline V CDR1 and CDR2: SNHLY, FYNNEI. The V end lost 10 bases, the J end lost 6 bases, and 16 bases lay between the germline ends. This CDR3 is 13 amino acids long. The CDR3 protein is CATEQGLGQPQHF. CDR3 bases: TGTGCCACCGAACAGGGTCTAGGTCAGCCCCAGCATTTT.

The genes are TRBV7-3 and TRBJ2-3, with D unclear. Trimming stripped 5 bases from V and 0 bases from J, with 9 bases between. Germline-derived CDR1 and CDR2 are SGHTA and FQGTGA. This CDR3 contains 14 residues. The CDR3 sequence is CASSLQSSTDTQYF. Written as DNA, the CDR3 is TGTGCCAGCAGCCTACAGAGTAGCACAGATACGCAGTATTTT. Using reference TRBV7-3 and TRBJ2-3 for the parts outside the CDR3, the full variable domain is GAGVSQTPSNKVTEKGKYVELRCDPISGHTALYWYRQSLGQGPEFLIYFQGTGAADDSGLPNDRFFAVRPEGSVSTLKIQRTERGDSAVYLCASSLQSSTDTQYFGPGTRLTVL.

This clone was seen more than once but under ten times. CDR3 DNA sequence: TGTGCCAGCAGTTTTGGCGGAGGGACCTCTGGGGCCAACGTCCTGACTTTC. This translates into CASSFGGGTSGANVLTF. The V call is TRBV27, the J call TRBJ2-6, with D tentatively TRBD2 (6 bases). Germline CDR1 reads MNHEY; CDR2 reads SMNVEV (reference sequence). This CDR3 is 17 amino acids long. Trimming shortened V by 3 bases and J by 0 bases, and 12 bases separated the two germline ends.

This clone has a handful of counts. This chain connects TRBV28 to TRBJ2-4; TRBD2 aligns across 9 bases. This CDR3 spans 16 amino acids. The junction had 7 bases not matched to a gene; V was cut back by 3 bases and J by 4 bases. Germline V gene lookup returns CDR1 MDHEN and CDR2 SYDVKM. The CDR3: CASSFPLAGQKNIQYF. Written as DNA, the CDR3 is TGTGCCAGCAGTTTCCCCCTAGCGGGGCAGAAAAACATTCAGTACTTC.

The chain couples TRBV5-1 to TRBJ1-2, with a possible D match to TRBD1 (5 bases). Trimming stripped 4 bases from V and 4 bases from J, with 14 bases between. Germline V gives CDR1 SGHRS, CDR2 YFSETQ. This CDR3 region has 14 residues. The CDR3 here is CASSPDTGTYGYTF. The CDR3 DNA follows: TGCGCCAGCAGCCCCGACACAGGAACCTATGGCTACACCTTC.

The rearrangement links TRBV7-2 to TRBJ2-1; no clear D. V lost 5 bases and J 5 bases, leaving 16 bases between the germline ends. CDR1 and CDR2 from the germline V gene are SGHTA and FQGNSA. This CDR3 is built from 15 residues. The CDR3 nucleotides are TGTGCCAGCAGCCTCCAACTGGGCGTAGACAATGAGCAGTTCTTC. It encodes CASSLQLGVDNEQFF.

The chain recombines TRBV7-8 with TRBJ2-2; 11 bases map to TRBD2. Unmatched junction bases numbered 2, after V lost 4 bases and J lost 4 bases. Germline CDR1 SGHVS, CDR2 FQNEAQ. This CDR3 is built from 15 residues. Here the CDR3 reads CASSSSGGPTGELFF. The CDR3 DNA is TGTGCCAGCAGCTCTAGCGGGGGGCCCACCGGGGAGCTGTTTTTT.